Here is one T cell receptor (beta chain) with its context. As yet, its antigen is unknown. This record comes from a study of OX40 agonist ivuxolimab in advanced cancers. Study-level information: The diagnoses of dose-escalation patients were hepatocellular carcinoma, melanoma, renal cell or head and neck cancer.

Study-level points and caveats: CD8+ T cells averaged more expanded clones than CD4+.

Autoimmune disease history or systemic immunosuppression was exclusionary. Drawing of blood for sampling happened at baseline, at cycle 4 day 1, and at cycle 7 day 1. Some clones are missing from TCRdb's copy, which holds only in-frame ones; the method was immunoSEQ multiplex PCR. The sample contains tens of thousands of clones, approximately 86% of which appear only once. This receptor was taken from an adult with an advanced solid tumor such as melanoma, head and neck, liver or kidney cancer. The material sequenced was CD4+ or CD8+ T cells sorted from blood, taken in a trial of the OX40 agonist ivuxolimab.

CDR3 residues: CASSPGTAIMNTEAFF. In DNA form, the CDR3 reads TGTGCCAGCAGCCCGGGGACAGCGATCATGAACACTGAAGCTTTCTTT. The rearrangement joins TRBV5-8 to TRBJ1-1; 7 bases fit TRBD1. This CDR3 is 16 amino acids long. Germline V gives CDR1 SGHTS, CDR2 YDEGEE. V trimming: 4 bases; J trimming: 0 bases; junction bases outside the gene matches: 9.